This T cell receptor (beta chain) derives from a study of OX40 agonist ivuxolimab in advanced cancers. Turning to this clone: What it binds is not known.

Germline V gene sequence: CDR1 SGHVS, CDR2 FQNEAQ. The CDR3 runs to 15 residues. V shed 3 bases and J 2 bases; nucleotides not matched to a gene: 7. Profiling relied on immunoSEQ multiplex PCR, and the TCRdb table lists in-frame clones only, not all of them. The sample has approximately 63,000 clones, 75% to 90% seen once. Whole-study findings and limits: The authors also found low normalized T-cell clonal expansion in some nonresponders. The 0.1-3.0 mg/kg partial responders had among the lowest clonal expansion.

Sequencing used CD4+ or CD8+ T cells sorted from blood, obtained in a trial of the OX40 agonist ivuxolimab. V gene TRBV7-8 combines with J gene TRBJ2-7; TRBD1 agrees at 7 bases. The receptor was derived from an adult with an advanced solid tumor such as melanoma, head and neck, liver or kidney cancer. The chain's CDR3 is CASSFFRDRAYEQYF. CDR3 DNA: TGTGCCAGCAGCTTTTTCCGGGACAGAGCCTACGAGCAGTACTTC.